The clone carrying this TCR beta chain showed up just a few times. Its specificity is unknown. The treatment was: oral pan-JAK inhibitor, 5-10 mg twice daily. cDNA prepared by RNA extraction and subsequent reverse transcription served as the template for sequencing. Data came from immunoSEQ multiplex PCR; TCRdb stores just in-frame clones and leaves some out. There are 200,000 to 250,000 clones in the sample; approximately 70% occur only once, and roughly 1.2% lies in the top ten. These data originate in a study of CD8+ T cells in alopecia areata. Points from the study as a whole: Sharing of TCRs across patients appeared less clear than in mice, possibly for HLA-related reasons.

Trimming took off 4 bases at V and 2 bases at J, with 8 bases between the two ends. The CDR3 extends over 13 amino acids. Germline CDR1 is PRHDT and CDR2 is FYEKMQ (reference sequence). The source material was CD4+ T cells sorted from blood, sampled at approximately week 45, from a patient treated with tofacitinib. This sequence originates from a human donor with alopecia areata. The gene calls are TRBV13 and TRBJ1-1; D is unresolved. CDR3 in DNA: TGTGCCAGCAGCTACCGGGTTAACACTGAAGCTTTCTTT. Protein: CASSYRVNTEAFF.